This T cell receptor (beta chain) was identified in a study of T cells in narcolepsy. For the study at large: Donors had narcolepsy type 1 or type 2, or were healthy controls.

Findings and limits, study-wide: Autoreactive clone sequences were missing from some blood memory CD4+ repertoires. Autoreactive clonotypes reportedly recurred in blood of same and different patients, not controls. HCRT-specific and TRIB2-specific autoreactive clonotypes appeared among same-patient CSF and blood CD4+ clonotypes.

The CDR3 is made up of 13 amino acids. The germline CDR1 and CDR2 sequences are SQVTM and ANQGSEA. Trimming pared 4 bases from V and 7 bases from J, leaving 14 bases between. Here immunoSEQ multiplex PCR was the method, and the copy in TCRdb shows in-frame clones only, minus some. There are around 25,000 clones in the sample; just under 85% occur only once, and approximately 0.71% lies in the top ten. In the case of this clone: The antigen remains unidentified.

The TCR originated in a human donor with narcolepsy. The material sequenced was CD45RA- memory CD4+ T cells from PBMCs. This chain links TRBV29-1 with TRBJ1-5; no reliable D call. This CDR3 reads CSVGGQAGQPQHF. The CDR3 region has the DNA TGCAGCGTTGGCGGTCAGGCGGGACAGCCCCAGCATTTT.